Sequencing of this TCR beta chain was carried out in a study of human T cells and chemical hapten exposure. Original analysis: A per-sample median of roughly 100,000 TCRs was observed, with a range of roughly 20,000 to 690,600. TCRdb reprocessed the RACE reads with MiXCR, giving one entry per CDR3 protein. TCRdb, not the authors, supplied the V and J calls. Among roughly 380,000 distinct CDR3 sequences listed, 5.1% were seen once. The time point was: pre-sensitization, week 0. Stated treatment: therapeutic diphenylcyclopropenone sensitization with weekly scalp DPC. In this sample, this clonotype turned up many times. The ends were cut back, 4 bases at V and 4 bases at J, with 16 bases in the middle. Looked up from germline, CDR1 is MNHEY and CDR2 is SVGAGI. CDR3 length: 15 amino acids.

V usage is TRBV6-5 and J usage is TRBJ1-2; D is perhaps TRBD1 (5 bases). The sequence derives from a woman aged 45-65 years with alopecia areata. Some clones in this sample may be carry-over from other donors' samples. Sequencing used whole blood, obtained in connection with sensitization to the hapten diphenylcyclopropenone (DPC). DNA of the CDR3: TGTGCCAGCAGTTCCCAGGCAGGGAAGTCCTATGGCTACACCTTC. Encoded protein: CASSSQAGKSYGYTF.